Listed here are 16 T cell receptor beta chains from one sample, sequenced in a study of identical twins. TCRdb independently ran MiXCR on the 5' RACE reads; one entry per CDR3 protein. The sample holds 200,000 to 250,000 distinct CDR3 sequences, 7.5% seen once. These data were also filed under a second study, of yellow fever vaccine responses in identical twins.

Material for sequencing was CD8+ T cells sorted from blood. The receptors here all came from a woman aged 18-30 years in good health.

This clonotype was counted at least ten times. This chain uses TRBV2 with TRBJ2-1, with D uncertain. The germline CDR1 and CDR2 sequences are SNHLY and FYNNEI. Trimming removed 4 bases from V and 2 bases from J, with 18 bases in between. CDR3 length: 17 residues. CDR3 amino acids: CASSARTVAHPYNEQFF. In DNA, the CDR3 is TGTGCCAGCAGTGCACGGACGGTTGCTCACCCCTACAATGAGCAGTTCTTC.

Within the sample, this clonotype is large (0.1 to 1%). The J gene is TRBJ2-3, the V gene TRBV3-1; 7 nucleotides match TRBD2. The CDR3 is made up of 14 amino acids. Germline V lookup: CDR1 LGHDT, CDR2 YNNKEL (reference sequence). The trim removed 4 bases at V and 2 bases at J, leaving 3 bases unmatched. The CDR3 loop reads CASSREGFTDTQYF. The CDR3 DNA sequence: TGTGCCAGCAGCCGGGAGGGCTTCACAGATACGCAGTATTTT.

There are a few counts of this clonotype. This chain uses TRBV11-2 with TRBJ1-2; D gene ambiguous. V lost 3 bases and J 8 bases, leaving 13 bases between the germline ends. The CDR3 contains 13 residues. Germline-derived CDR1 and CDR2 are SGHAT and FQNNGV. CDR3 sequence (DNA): TGTGCCAGCAGCTTGATAGGGTTGGGGGGCTACACCTTC. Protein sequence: CASSLIGLGGYTF.

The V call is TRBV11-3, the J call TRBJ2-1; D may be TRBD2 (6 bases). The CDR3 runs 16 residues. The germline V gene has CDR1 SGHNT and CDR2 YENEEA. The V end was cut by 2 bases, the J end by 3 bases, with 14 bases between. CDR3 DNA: TGTGCCAGCAGCTTACCGGACTCGGGAGACTACAATGAGCAGTTCTTC. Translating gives CASSLPDSGDYNEQFF.

The CDR3 here is CASSPEVGETQYF. In DNA, the CDR3 is TGTGCCAGCAGCCCTGAGGTGGGGGAGACCCAGTACTTC. The rearrangement uses TRBV7-6 and TRBJ2-5, with D uncertain. The CDR3 loop spans 13 amino acids. Germline V gene sequence: CDR1 SGHVS, CDR2 FNYEAQ. Trimming stripped 5 bases from V and 5 bases from J, with 12 bases between. Full variable domain (remainder filled in from reference TRBV7-6 and TRBJ2-5): GAGVSQSPRYKVTKRGQDVALRCDPISGHVSLYWYRQALGQGPEFLTYFNYEAQQDKSGLPNDRFSAERPEGSISTLTIQRTEQRDSAMYRCASSPEVGETQYFGPGTRLLVL.

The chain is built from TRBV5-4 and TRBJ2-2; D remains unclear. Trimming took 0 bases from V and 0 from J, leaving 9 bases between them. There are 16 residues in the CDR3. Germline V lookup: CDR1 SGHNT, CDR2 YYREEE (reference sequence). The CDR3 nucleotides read TGTGCCAGCAGCTTGGGGTACGCAACGAACACCGGGGAGCTGTTTTTT. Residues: CASSLGYATNTGELFF.

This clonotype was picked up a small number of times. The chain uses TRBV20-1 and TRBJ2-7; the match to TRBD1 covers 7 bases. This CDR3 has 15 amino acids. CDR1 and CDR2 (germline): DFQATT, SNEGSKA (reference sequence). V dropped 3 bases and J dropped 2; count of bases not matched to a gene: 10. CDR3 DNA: TGCAGTGCTAGGGCACGACAGGGTTACGCCTACGAGCAGTACGTC. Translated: CSARARQGYAYEQYV.

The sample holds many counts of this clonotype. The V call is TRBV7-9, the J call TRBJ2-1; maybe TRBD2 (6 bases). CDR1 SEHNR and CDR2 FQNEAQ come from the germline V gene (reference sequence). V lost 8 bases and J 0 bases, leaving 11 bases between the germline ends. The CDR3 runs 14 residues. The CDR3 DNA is TGTGCCAGCGGGACTTCCAGCTCCTACAATGAGCAGTTCTTC. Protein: CASGTSSSYNEQFF.

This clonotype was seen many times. CDR3 sequence reads: CASKLAGGYNEQFF. The DNA of the CDR3 is TGTGCCAGCAAGCTAGCGGGAGGGTACAATGAGCAGTTCTTC. The chain joins TRBV7-9 to TRBJ2-1; 12 bases agree with TRBD2. From germline, CDR1 is SEHNR and CDR2 FQNEAQ (reference sequence). J gave up 4 bases and V 7 bases, and 2 bases lay outside the gene matches. The length of the CDR3 is 14 residues.

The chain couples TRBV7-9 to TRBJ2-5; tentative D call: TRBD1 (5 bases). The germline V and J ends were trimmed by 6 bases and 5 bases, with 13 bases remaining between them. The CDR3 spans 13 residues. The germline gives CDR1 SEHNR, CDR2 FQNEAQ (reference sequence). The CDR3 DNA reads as TGTGCCAGCAGGCTAGGACATAACGAGACCCAGTACTTC. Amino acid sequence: CASRLGHNETQYF.

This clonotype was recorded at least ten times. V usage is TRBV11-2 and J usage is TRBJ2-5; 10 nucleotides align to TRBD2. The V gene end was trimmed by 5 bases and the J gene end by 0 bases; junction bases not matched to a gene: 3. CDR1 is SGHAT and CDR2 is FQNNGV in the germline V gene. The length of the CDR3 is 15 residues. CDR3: CASSPLAGNQETQYF. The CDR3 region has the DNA TGTGCCAGCAGCCCACTAGCGGGGAACCAAGAGACCCAGTACTTC.

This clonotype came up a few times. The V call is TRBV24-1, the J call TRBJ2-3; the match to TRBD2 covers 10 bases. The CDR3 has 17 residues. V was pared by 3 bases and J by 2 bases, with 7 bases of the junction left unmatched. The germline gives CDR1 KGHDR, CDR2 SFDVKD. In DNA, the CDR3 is TGTGCCACCAGTGATGCCCTAGCGGGAGTTTTCACAGATACGCAGTATTTT. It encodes CATSDALAGVFTDTQYF.

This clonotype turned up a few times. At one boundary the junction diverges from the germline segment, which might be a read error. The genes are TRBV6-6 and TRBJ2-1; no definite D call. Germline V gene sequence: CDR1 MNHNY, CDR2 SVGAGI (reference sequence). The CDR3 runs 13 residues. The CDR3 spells CASRSTTYNDGVF. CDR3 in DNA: TGTGCCAGCAGATCGACAACCTACAATGACGGAGTCTTC.

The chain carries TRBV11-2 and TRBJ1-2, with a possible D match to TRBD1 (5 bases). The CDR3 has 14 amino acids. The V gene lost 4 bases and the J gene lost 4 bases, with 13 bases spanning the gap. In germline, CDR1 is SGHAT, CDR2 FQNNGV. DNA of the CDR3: TGTGCCAGCAGCTCGACAGCCGGGACCTATGGCTACACCTTC. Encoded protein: CASSSTAGTYGYTF.

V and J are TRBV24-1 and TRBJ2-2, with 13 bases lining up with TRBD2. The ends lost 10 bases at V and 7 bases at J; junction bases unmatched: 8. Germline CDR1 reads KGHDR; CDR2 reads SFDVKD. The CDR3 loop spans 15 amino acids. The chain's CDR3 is CATSSRTSGSGELFF. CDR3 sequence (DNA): TGTGCCACTTCGTCCAGGACTAGCGGGAGCGGGGAGCTGTTTTTT.

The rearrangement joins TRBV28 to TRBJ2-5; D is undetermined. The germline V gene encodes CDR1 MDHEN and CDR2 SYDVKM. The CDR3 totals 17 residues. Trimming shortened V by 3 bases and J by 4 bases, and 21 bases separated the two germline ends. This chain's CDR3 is CASSLRQRPIKGETQYF. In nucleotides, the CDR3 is TGTGCCAGCAGTTTGCGGCAGCGACCAATCAAGGGAGAGACCCAGTACTTC.